A selection of T cell receptor beta chains follows, all from one sample in a study of blood T cells in healthy people across ages. From the 5' RACE reads, TCRdb called clonotypes with MiXCR, one entry per CDR3 protein. The sample carries 800,000 or so distinct CDR3 sequences, around 25% recorded once. These same records also appear under a second study, on T cells of mothers and their children.

Material: blood. Receptors were obtained from a boy younger than 18 in good health. CDR3s include the opening cysteine and the closing phenylalanine or tryptophan. The D gene is left open where the match is weak. The listing skips clone size in some rows; elsewhere it reads once, few, many or a size class.

CDR3aa	CDR3nt	abundance	d_gene	j_gene	v_gene
CASSLDRGLTSGANVLTF	TGTGCCAGCAGTTTGGACAGGGGACTGACCTCTGGGGCCAACGTCCTGACTTTC	NA	TRBD1	TRBJ2-6	TRBV2
CASMRPSGRINDEQYF	TGTGCCAGCATGCGGCCTAGCGGGAGGATCAACGACGAGCAGTACTTC	few	TRBD2	TRBJ2-7	TRBV6-2/TRBV6-3
CASSETWATRYEQYF	TGTGCCAGCAGTGAGACGTGGGCGACCCGCTACGAGCAGTACTTC	few	NA	TRBJ2-7	TRBV2
CASSLASGALQYNSPLHF	TGTGCCAGCAGTTTGGCTTCAGGGGCTCTACAATATAATTCACCCCTCCACTTT	NA	NA	TRBJ1-6	TRBV28
CASTGGFYGYTF	TGTGCCAGCACGGGCGGCTTCTATGGCTACACCTTC	NA	NA	TRBJ1-2	TRBV6-2/TRBV6-3
CASSTRQTFYEQYF	TGTGCCAGCAGCACTAGACAGACCTTCTACGAGCAGTACTTC	NA	NA	TRBJ2-7	TRBV7-2
CATSSGTNLEQYF	TGTGCCACCAGCAGTGGGACAAACCTCGAGCAGTACTTC	few	NA	TRBJ2-7	TRBV15
CASSRTSGVRRDTQYF	TGTGCCAGCAGCCGAACTAGCGGGGTCAGACGAGATACGCAGTATTTT	NA	TRBD2	TRBJ2-3	TRBV7-3
CASRYRGYNEQFF	TGTGCCAGCAGGTACAGGGGTTACAATGAGCAGTTCTTC	NA	TRBD1	TRBJ2-1	TRBV6-2/TRBV6-3
CAIAGGSTGNTIYF	TGTGCCATCGCGGGCGGCTCCACTGGAAACACCATATATTTT	NA	NA	TRBJ1-3	TRBV10-3
CASSSRQGAENEQFF	TGTGCCAGCAGCTCGCGACAGGGGGCGGAGAATGAGCAGTTCTTC	NA	TRBD1	TRBJ2-1	TRBV7-9
CASSPLEGSSNQPQHF	TGTGCCAGCTCACCACTTGAGGGAAGCAGCAATCAGCCCCAGCATTTT	few	NA	TRBJ1-5	TRBV18
CASSLGGRGGQPQHF	TGTGCCAGCAGCTTAGGGGGCAGGGGGGGACAGCCCCAGCATTTT	few	TRBD1	TRBJ1-5	TRBV13
CASSVAGTGGMYEQYF	TGTGCCAGCAGCGTAGCCGGGACAGGGGGAATGTACGAGCAGTACTTC	once	TRBD1	TRBJ2-7	TRBV7-2
CASSLGKQGRETQYF	TGTGCCAGCAGCTTGGGCAAACAGGGGAGAGAGACCCAGTACTTC	NA	TRBD1	TRBJ2-5	TRBV13
CASSLQVATEAFF	TGTGCCAGCAGTTTACAGGTGGCCACTGAAGCTTTCTTT	NA	NA	TRBJ1-1	TRBV6-6
CASSLATTGELFF	TGTGCCAGCAGCTTAGCAACAACCGGGGAGCTGTTTTTT	NA	NA	TRBJ2-2	TRBV7-6
CSVEDLLGGGAFF	TGCAGCGTTGAAGATCTTCTGGGGGGGGGAGCTTTCTTT	NA	NA	TRBJ1-1	TRBV29-1
CATSDSADSYNEQFF	TGTGCCACCAGTGATTCCGCAGACAGCTACAATGAGCAGTTCTTC	NA	NA	TRBJ2-1	TRBV24-1
CSARSFTEPQGQFF	TGCAGTGCTAGATCTTTTACTGAACCCCAGGGGCAGTTCTTC	few	NA	TRBJ2-1	TRBV20-1
CASSLALGRGTDTQYF	TGTGCCAGCAGCTTAGCGTTGGGGAGAGGCACAGATACGCAGTATTTT	few	NA	TRBJ2-3	TRBV7-3
CASSQVSTQYF	TGTGCCAGCAGCCAAGTATCTACGCAGTATTTT	few	NA	TRBJ2-3	TRBV14
CSVEPQTRYNEQFF	TGCAGCGTTGAACCACAAACTCGGTACAATGAGCAGTTCTTC	NA	NA	TRBJ2-1	TRBV29-1
CASSLYDPSTEAFF	TGCGCCAGCAGCTTGTATGATCCAAGCACTGAAGCTTTCTTT	few	NA	TRBJ1-1	TRBV5-1
CASSGGGFGPYTDTQYF	TGTGCCAGCAGTGGGGGGGGGTTTGGACCGTACACAGATACGCAGTATTTT	NA	TRBD2	TRBJ2-3	TRBV27
CASSLRAGYQETQYF	TGTGCCAGCAGCTTACGTGCGGGGTACCAAGAGACCCAGTACTTC	NA	NA	TRBJ2-5	TRBV11-2
CASSLRGGRRTGELFF	TGTGCCAGCAGCCTACGCGGCGGGAGACGCACCGGGGAGCTGTTTTTT	NA	TRBD2	TRBJ2-2	TRBV3-1
CASQGRAGGYNEQFF	TGTGCCAGCCAGGGGAGAGCAGGGGGCTACAATGAGCAGTTCTTC	NA	TRBD1	TRBJ2-1	TRBV27
CSLTSGGFNEQFF	TGCAGCCTAACTAGCGGGGGGTTCAATGAGCAGTTCTTC	few	TRBD2	TRBJ2-1	TRBV29-1
CAGSRGLATYEQYF	TGTGCCGGCAGCCGGGGCCTAGCTACCTACGAGCAGTACTTC	few	NA	TRBJ2-7	TRBV12-3/TRBV12-4
CASSPRGREQRETQYF	TGTGCCAGCAGCCCCCGGGGGCGGGAGCAGCGAGAGACCCAGTACTTC	few	NA	TRBJ2-5	TRBV12-3/TRBV12-4
CASSTGYYTEAFF	TGTGCCAGTAGTACAGGGTATTACACTGAAGCTTTCTTT	few	NA	TRBJ1-1	TRBV19
CATSRDRLAGSTDTQYF	TGTGCCACCAGCAGAGATCGACTAGCGGGGAGCACAGATACGCAGTATTTT	few	TRBD2	TRBJ2-3	TRBV15
CASSPGTANTGELFF	TGTGCCAGCAGCCCCGGGACAGCTAACACCGGGGAGCTGTTTTTT	many	TRBD1	TRBJ2-2	TRBV7-3
CASSLELRGLQETQYF	TGTGCCAGCAGTTTGGAGTTGAGGGGCCTCCAAGAGACCCAGTACTTC	few	NA	TRBJ2-5	TRBV12-3/TRBV12-4
CASSRIYGPEGETQYF	TGCGCCAGCAGCCGGATCTACGGGCCCGAGGGGGAGACCCAGTACTTC	NA	NA	TRBJ2-5	TRBV4-3
CSVPWGALGLFF	TGCAGCGTACCCTGGGGGGCCCTGGGGTTGTTCTTC	few	NA	TRBJ2-1	TRBV29-1
CASVLAGVQAFF	TGTGCCAGCGTCTTGGCAGGGGTTCAAGCTTTCTTT	NA	NA	TRBJ1-1	TRBV6-5
CASSDAQGFQETQYF	TGCGCCAGCAGCGACGCTCAGGGATTCCAAGAGACCCAGTACTTC	few	NA	TRBJ2-5	TRBV5-1
CASSFSAGEDVGEQFF	TGTGCCAGCAGTTTTTCGGCGGGAGAGGACGTCGGTGAGCAGTTCTTC	few	TRBD2	TRBJ2-1	TRBV27
CASRARGMAYEQYF	TGCGCCAGCCGAGCACGGGGGATGGCCTACGAGCAGTACTTC	few	NA	TRBJ2-7	TRBV5-1
CASGPQAGAKSRETQYF	TGTGCCAGCGGCCCGCAGGCGGGGGCGAAGTCCCGAGAGACCCAGTACTTC	few	NA	TRBJ2-5	TRBV7-2
CASTATGESPYEQYF	TGTGCCAGCACTGCTACCGGAGAATCACCCTACGAGCAGTACTTC	NA	NA	TRBJ2-7	TRBV6-1
CSVVFGKYDYTF	TGCAGCGTTGTATTCGGAAAGTATGACTACACCTTC	NA	NA	TRBJ1-2	TRBV29-1
CASSPAPRLAGETQYF	TGTGCCAGCAGCCCTGCTCCCCGACTAGCGGGAGAGACCCAGTACTTC	NA	TRBD2	TRBJ2-5	TRBV7-2
CSVEWGTSSNEQFF	TGCAGCGTTGAATGGGGGACGTCGAGCAATGAGCAGTTCTTC	few	NA	TRBJ2-1	TRBV29-1
CASSGSVGSSYEQYF	TGTGCCAGCAGCGGCTCTGTCGGGAGCTCCTACGAGCAGTACTTC	NA	NA	TRBJ2-7	TRBV5-4
CASLGQGSYEQYF	TGTGCCAGCCTGGGACAGGGCTCCTACGAGCAGTACTTC	few	TRBD1	TRBJ2-7	TRBV6-2/TRBV6-3